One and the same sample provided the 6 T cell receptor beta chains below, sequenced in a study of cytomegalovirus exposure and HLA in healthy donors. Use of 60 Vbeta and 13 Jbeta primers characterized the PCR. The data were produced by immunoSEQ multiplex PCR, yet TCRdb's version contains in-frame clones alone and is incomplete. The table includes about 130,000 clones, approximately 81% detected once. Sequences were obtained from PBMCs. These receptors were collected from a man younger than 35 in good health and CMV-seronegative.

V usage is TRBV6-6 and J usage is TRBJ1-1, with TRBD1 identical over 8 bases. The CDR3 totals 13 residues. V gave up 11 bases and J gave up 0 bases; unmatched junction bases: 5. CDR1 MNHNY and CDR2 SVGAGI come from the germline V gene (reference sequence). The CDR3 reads CACGQGMNTEAFF. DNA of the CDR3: TGTGCCTGTGGACAGGGAATGAACACTGAAGCTTTCTTT.

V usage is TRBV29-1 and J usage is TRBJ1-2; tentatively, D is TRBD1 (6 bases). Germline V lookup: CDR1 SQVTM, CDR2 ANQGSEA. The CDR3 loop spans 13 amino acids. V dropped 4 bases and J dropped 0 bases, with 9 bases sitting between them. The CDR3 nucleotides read TGCAGCGTTGCAGGGGAAACTAACTATGGCTACACCTTC. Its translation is CSVAGETNYGYTF. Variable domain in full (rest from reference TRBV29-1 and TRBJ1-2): SAVISQKPSRDICQRGTSLTIQCQVDSQVTMMFWYRQQPGQSLTLIATANQGSEATYESGFVIDKFPISRPNLTFSTLTVSNMSPEDSSIYLCSVAGETNYGYTFGSGTRLTVV.

CDR3 sequence: CASSYGRASTDTQYF. The CDR3 DNA sequence: TGTGCCAGCAGCTACGGGAGGGCCAGCACAGATACGCAGTATTTT. This sequence joins TRBV6-4 and TRBJ2-3; 8 bases fit TRBD2. The CDR3 length is 15 residues. The junction had 5 bases not matched to a gene; V was cut back by 6 bases and J by 0 bases. Germline assignment: CDR1 MRHNA and CDR2 SNTAGT.

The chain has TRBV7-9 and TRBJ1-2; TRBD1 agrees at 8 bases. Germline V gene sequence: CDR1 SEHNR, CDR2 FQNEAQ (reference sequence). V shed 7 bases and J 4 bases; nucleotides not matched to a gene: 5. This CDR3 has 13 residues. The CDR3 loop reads CASTLQGAYGYTF. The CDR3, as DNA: TGTGCCAGCACCCTTCAGGGGGCCTATGGCTACACCTTC.

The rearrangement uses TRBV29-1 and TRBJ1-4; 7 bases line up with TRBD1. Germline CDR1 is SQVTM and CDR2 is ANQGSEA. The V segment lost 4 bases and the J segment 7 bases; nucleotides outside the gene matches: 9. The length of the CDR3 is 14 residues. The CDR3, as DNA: TGCAGCGTTGGACAGGGAACAATTGGTGAAAAACTGTTTTTT. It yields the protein CSVGQGTIGEKLFF.

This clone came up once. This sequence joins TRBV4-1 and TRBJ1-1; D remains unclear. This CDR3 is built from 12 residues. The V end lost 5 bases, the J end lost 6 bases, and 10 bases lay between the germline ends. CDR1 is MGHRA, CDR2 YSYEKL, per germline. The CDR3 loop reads CASSNYRAEAFF. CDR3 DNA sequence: TGCGCCAGCAGCAACTACCGGGCTGAAGCTTTCTTT.